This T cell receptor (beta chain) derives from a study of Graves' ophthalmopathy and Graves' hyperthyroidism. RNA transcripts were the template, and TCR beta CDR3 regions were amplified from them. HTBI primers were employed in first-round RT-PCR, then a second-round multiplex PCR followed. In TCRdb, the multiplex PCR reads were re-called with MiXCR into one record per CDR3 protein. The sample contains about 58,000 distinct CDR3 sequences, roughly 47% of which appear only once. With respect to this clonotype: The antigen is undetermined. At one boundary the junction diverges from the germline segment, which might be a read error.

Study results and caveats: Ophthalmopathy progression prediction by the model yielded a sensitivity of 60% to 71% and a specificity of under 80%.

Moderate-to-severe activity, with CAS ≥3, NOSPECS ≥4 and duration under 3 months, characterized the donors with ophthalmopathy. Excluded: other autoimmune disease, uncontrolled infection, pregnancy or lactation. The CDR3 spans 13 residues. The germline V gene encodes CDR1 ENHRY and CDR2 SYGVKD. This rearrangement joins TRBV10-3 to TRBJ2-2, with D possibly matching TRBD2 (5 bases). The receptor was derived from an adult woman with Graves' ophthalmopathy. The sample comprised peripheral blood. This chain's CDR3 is CASSYGKGGELFF. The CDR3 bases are TGTGCCAGCAGTTACGGGAAGGGCGGGGAGCTGTTTTTT.